The 10 T cell receptor beta chains below all came from one sample that was sequenced in a study of beta chain features in type 1 diabetes. cDNA synthesis used the whole RNA isolate, giving expressed TCRB sequences. The table came from immunoSEQ multiplex PCR; TCRdb's copy has only in-frame clones and leaves some out. The sample contains under 400,000 clones, around 12% of which appear only once. Material: naive CD4+ T cells from blood. The receptors here all came from a man between 18 and 29 years old in good health.

This clone has only a few counts. The chain has TRBV10-2 and TRBJ2-1, with D maybe TRBD1 (5 bases). Germline values: CDR1 WSHSY, CDR2 SAAADI. This CDR3 region has 12 residues. V lost 6 bases and J 12 bases, leaving 15 bases between the germline ends. The CDR3: CASSLDSMGQFF. The CDR3 coding sequence is TGCGCCAGCAGCCTCGACAGCATGGGGCAGTTCTTC.

The rearrangement joins TRBV30 to TRBJ2-5, with D maybe TRBD2 (5 bases). V lost 2 bases to trimming and J lost 7 bases, with 14 bases between them. The CDR3 contains 13 residues. Germline loops: CDR1 GTSNPN, CDR2 SVGIG (reference sequence). The CDR3 coding sequence is TGTGCCTGGAGTACGAGCTTAGGAGGGACCCAGTACTTC. Its translation is CAWSTSLGGTQYF.

The V and J genes are TRBV19 and TRBJ2-1; 9 nucleotides agree with TRBD1. V lost 6 bases and J lost 5; bases outside the gene matches: 5. The CDR3 spans 14 residues. Germline assignment: CDR1 LNHDA and CDR2 SQIVND (reference sequence). The CDR3 spells CASSRGQGNNEQFF. Here the CDR3 DNA reads TGTGCCAGTAGCCGGGGACAGGGAAACAATGAGCAGTTCTTC.

Points on this clone: This CDR3 is also generated by other DNA sequences in the sample. The rearrangement joins TRBV30 to TRBJ1-5, with D perhaps TRBD1 (5 bases). Germline V gene data show CDR1 as GTSNPN and CDR2 as SVGIG (reference sequence). V lost 5 bases, J lost 7 bases, and 15 bases lay in between. The CDR3 runs to 13 residues. CDR3 protein: CAWDQGRKQPQHF. CDR3 sequence (DNA): TGTGCCTGGGACCAGGGCAGAAAGCAGCCCCAGCATTTT. Based on the CDR3 plus reference TRBV30 and TRBJ1-5, the full variable domain is SQTIHQWPATLVQPVGSPLSLECTVEGTSNPNLYWYRQAAGRGLQLLFYSVGIGQISSEVPQNLSASRPQDRQFILSSKKLLLSDSGFYLCAWDQGRKQPQHFGDGTRLSIL.

This clone came up a few times. The chain joins TRBV9 to TRBJ2-1; 8 nucleotides align to TRBD2. CDR3 length: 15 amino acids. V gave up 9 bases and J gave up 2 bases; unmatched junction bases: 10. CDR1 and CDR2 from the germline V gene are SGDLS and YYNGEE. The DNA of the CDR3 is TGTGCCACCTCGAGCGGGGGATTTCCCTACAATGAGCAGTTCTTC. This codes for CATSSGGFPYNEQFF.

This clone was counted between two and nine times. The V call is TRBV29-1, the J call TRBJ2-6, with D unclear. Trimming shortened V by 2 bases and J by 2 bases, and 4 bases separated the two germline ends. Germline values: CDR1 SQVTM, CDR2 ANQGSEA. The CDR3 is 13 amino acids. The CDR3 spells CSVERAGANVLTF. The CDR3 DNA reads as TGCAGCGTTGAACGGGCTGGGGCCAACGTCCTGACTTTC.

The rearrangement uses TRBV7-9 and TRBJ2-7; possibly TRBD2 for D (6 bases). This CDR3 region has 14 residues. Germline assignment: CDR1 SEHNR and CDR2 FQNEAQ (reference sequence). V gave up 5 bases and J gave up 3 bases, with 14 bases separating them. The CDR3 spells CASSERASSYEQYF. The CDR3 coding sequence is TGTGCCAGCAGCGAGCGGGCCAGCAGCTACGAGCAGTACTTC.

This clone has only a few counts. This rearrangement joins TRBV20-1 to TRBJ1-1; D is unresolved. The ends were cut back, 6 bases at V and 2 bases at J, with 4 bases in the middle. Germline V gene sequence: CDR1 DFQATT, CDR2 SNEGSKA (reference sequence). CDR3 size: 10 residues. Here the CDR3 DNA reads TGCAGTGCCGTCAACACTGAAGCTTTCTTT. As protein: CSAVNTEAFF.

This clone turned up a few times. The chain combines TRBV7-3 with TRBJ1-1, with D unclear. The CDR3 covers 13 residues. With 5 bases removed from V and 6 bases from J, the gap between germline ends came to 13 bases. Per germline, CDR1 SGHTA and CDR2 FQGTGA. This chain's CDR3 is CASSRDYNSEAFF. The CDR3, as DNA: TGTGCCAGCAGCAGAGATTATAACTCTGAAGCTTTCTTT.

The CDR3 is CASSLGQGGNTEAFF. The CDR3 nucleotides are TGTGCCAGCAGCTTGGGCCAGGGGGGGAACACTGAAGCTTTCTTT. This chain connects TRBV7-2 to TRBJ1-1; 7 bases agree with TRBD1. The CDR3 is 15 amino acids. The germline CDR1 and CDR2 sequences are SGHTA and FQGNSA. Trimming at V came to 3 bases and at J to 1 base, leaving 5 bases not matched to a gene. The full variable domain, with the rest looked up from reference TRBV7-2 and TRBJ1-1, is GAGVSQSPSNKVTEKGKDVELRCDPISGHTALYWYRQSLGQGLEFLIYFQGNSAPDKSGLPSDRFSAERTGGSVSTLTIQRTQQEDSAVYLCASSLGQGGNTEAFFGQGTRLTVV.